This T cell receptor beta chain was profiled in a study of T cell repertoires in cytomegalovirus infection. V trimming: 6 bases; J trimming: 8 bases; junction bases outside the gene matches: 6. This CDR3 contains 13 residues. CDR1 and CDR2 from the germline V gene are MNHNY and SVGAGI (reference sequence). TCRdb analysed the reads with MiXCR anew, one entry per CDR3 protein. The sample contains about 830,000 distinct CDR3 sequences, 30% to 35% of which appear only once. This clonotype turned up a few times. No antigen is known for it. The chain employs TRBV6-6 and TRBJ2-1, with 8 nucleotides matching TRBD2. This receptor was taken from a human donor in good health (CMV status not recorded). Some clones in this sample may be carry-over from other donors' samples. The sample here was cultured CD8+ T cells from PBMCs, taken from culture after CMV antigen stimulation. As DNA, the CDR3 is TGTGCCAGCAGCGCCCCGACTAGCGATGAGCAGTTCTTC. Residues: CASSAPTSDEQFF.